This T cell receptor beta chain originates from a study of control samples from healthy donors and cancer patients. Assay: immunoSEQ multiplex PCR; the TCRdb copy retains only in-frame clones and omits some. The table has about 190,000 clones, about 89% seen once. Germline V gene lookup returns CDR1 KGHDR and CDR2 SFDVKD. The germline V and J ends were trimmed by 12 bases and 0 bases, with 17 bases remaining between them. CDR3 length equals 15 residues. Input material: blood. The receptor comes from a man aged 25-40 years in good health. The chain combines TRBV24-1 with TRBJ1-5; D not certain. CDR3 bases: TGTGCCTCCAACGGCCGGACGTTTAGCAATCAGCCCCAGCATTTT. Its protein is CASNGRTFSNQPQHF.